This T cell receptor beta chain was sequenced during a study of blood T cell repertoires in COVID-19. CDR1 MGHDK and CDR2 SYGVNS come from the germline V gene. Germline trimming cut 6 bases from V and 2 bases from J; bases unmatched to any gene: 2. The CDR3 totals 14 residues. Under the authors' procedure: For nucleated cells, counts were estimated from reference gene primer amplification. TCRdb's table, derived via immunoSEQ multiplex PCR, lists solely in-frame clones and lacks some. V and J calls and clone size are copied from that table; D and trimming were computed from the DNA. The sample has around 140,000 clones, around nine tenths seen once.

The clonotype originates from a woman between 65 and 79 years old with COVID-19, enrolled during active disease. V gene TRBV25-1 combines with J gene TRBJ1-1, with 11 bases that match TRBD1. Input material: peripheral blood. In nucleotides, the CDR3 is TGTGCCAGCAGAGGACAGGGGGCTAACACTGAAGCTTTCTTT. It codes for CASRGQGANTEAFF. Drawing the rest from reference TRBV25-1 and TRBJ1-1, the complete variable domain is EADIYQTPRYLVIGTGKKITLECSQTMGHDKMYWYQQDPGMELHLIHYSYGVNSTEKGDLSSESTVSRIRTEHFPLTLESARPSHTSQYLCASRGQGANTEAFFGQGTRLTVV.